This T cell receptor beta chain emerged from a study of blood T cell repertoires in COVID-19. Across the whole study: Specimens from acute and convalescent COVID-19 originated in the United States, Italy and Spain. The analysed material was cDNA or gDNA that came from T cells, B-cell-depleted T cells, or PBMCs.

This clone was picked up a small number of times. Original data processing: By means of reference gene primer amplification, nucleated cell counts were estimated. Data came from immunoSEQ multiplex PCR; TCRdb stores just in-frame clones and leaves some out. That table is the source of V, J and clone size, and D and trimming were worked out from the DNA. The sample lists some 50,000 clones, around 88% seen once, with 2% to 2.5% in the top ten. The CDR3 length is 16 residues. CDR1 and CDR2 from the germline V gene are MGHRA and YSYEKL. V shed 1 base and J 2 bases; nucleotides not matched to a gene: 0. Sequenced material: peripheral blood. The TCR comes from a woman aged 60-70 years with acute or convalescent COVID-19. The rearrangement uses TRBV4-1 and TRBJ2-6, with 9 bases that match TRBD1. The CDR3 nucleotides read TGCGCCAGCAGCCAAGGACAGGGGGCTGGGGCCAACGTCCTGACTTTC. Translated, it gives CASSQGQGAGANVLTF.